The rows below give T cell receptor beta chains drawn from one sample of a study of blood T cell repertoires in COVID-19. Generated by immunoSEQ multiplex PCR, the TCRdb table keeps only in-frame clones and is missing some. The table includes 120,000 to 150,000 clones, roughly 90% detected once. The specimen was PBMCs or T cells enriched from blood (not recorded which). The receptors stem from a woman between 25 and 40 years old with acute COVID-19. The CDR3 runs from the conserved cysteine through the conserved F or W. D genes are given only for firm matches. Some rows mark clone size as missing; the rest say once, few, many or name a class of expanded clone.

v_gene	j_gene	d_gene	abundance	CDR3nt	CDR3aa
TRBV7-2	TRBJ1-2	TRBD1	-	TGTGCCAGCAGCTCCATGACAGGGGATTATGGCTACACCTTC	CASSSMTGDYGYTF
TRBV5-1	TRBJ2-7	-	-	TGCGCCAGCAGCTTTGCCCCTAACCCTAGCTCCTACGAGCAGTACTTC	CASSFAPNPSSYEQYF
TRBV4-3	TRBJ2-4	-	-	TGCGCCAGCAGCCAAGATTTGGGTTGGGCGGCCAAAAACATTCAGTACTTC	CASSQDLGWAAKNIQYF
TRBV5-1	TRBJ2-3	-	once	TGCGCCAGCAGCCGGGGGACCTACAGCACAGATACGCAGTATTTT	CASSRGTYSTDTQYF
TRBV18	TRBJ1-1	TRBD1	-	TGTGCCAGCTCACCTGCCTACGGACAGGGGGAGAACACTGAAGCTTTCTTT	CASSPAYGQGENTEAFF
TRBV2	TRBJ1-5	TRBD1	-	TGTGCCAGCAGTGACCGACAGGGCTATCAGCCCCAGCATTTT	CASSDRQGYQPQHF
TRBV7-9	TRBJ1-1	TRBD1	-	TGTGCCAGCAGCTTACAGGGGGACACTGAAGCTTTCTTT	CASSLQGDTEAFF
TRBV6-5	TRBJ1-2	TRBD1	-	TGTGCCAGCAGGAAACAGGGGGGCGGCCCAGGCTACACCTTC	CASRKQGGGPGYTF
TRBV4-1	TRBJ2-7	TRBD2	-	TGCGCCAGCAGCCAAGATCCGGCTAGCGGGAGCTACGAGCAGTACTTC	CASSQDPASGSYEQYF
TRBV5-1	TRBJ1-1	-	-	TGCGCCAGCAGCTTACAGGTCGGTGTGGACACTGAAGCTTTCTTT	CASSLQVGVDTEAFF
TRBV27	TRBJ2-5	-	-	TGTGCCAGCAGTGACCCGGGTTGGACCCAGTACTTC	CASSDPGWTQYF
TRBV12-3/TRBV12-4	TRBJ1-5	-	-	TGTGCCAGCGGTGAGAATCAGCCCCAGCATTTT	CASGENQPQHF
TRBV3-1/TRBV3-2	TRBJ2-5	TRBD2	-	TGTGCCAGCAGCCGAGCACTAGCGGGAGTTGAGACCCAGTACTTC	CASSRALAGVETQYF
TRBV4-3	TRBJ2-1	TRBD2	once	TGCGCCAGCAGTTCCGGGACTAGCGGGAGCTCCTACAATGAGCAGTTCTTC	CASSSGTSGSSYNEQFF
TRBV5-6	TRBJ1-6	TRBD1	few	TGTGCCAGCAGCTTGGGACAGGGTGTTGGATCACCCCTCCACTTT	CASSLGQGVGSPLHF
TRBV7-2	TRBJ2-5	-	-	TGTGCCAGCAGCTTAGTTGTCAGCCAAGAGACCCAGTACTTC	CASSLVVSQETQYF
TRBV30	TRBJ1-1	TRBD1	-	TGTGCCTGGGTATCTTTGGACAGGCCCACTGAAGCTTTCTTT	CAWVSLDRPTEAFF
TRBV4-3	TRBJ1-1	-	-	TGCGCCAGCAGCCAAGTCCCGGGATCGATGAGGGCTTTCTTT	CASSQVPGSMRAFF
TRBV28	TRBJ2-1	TRBD1	-	TGTGCCAGCAGCTCTACCGCAGGGACAGGGAATTACTACAATGAGCAGTTCTTC	CASSSTAGTGNYYNEQFF
TRBV5-5	TRBJ1-5	-	-	TGTGCCAGCAGACGGGGAGGGACCTCAGATAGCAATCAGCCCCAGCATTTT	CASRRGGTSDSNQPQHF
TRBV19	TRBJ1-5	-	-	TGTGCCAGTAGTATCCCCAGGATCTCCATTCAGCCCCAGCATTTT	CASSIPRISIQPQHF
TRBV25-1	TRBJ1-2	TRBD1	many	TGTGCCAGCAGTTTCACCGGGACAGGGGGCGCACCTTTCGGCTACACCTTC	CASSFTGTGGAPFGYTF
TRBV9	TRBJ2-2	TRBD2	few	TGTGCCAGCAGCGTAGCGACTAGCGGGCAGACCGGGGAGCTGTTTTTT	CASSVATSGQTGELFF
TRBV9	TRBJ2-7	TRBD1	-	TGTGCCAGCAGCGCCGGGACAGGTAACTACGAGCAGTACTTC	CASSAGTGNYEQYF
TRBV6-2/TRBV6-3	TRBJ1-5	TRBD1	-	TGTGCCAGCAGTTACTCGACAGGGGGCGCCGGTTTCAATCAGCCCCAGCATTTT	CASSYSTGGAGFNQPQHF
TRBV6-2/TRBV6-3	TRBJ1-2	TRBD1	few	TGTGCCAGCAGCACAATGCATACCGGGACAGCCAAACTTCTGACTTATGGCTACACCTTC	CASSTMHTGTAKLLTYGYTF